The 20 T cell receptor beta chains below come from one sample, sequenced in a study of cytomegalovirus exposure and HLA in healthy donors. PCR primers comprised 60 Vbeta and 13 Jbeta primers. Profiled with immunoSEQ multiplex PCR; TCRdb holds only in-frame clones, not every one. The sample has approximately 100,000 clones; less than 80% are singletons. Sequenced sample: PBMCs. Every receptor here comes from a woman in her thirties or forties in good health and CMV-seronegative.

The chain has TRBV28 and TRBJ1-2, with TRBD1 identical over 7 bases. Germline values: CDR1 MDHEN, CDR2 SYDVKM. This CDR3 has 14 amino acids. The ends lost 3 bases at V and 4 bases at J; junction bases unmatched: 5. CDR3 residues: CASSFPGQFYGYTF. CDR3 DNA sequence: TGTGCCAGCAGTTTCCCGGGACAGTTCTATGGCTACACCTTC.

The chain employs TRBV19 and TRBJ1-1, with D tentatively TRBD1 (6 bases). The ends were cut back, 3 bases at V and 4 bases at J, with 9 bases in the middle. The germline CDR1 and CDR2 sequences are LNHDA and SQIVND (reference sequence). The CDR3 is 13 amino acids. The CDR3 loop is CASSIAGATEAFF. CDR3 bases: TGTGCCAGTAGTATCGCAGGGGCCACTGAAGCTTTCTTT.

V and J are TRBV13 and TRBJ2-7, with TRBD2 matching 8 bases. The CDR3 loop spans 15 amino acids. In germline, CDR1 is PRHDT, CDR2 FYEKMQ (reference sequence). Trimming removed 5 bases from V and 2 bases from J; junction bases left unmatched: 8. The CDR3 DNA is TGTGCCAGCAGCCCATGGGCGGGAGGAACCTACGAGCAGTACTTC. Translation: CASSPWAGGTYEQYF.

In DNA form, the CDR3 reads TGCGCCAGCAGCATGGACAGAAGCTATGGCTACACCTTC. Residues: CASSMDRSYGYTF. The chain combines TRBV4-3 with TRBJ1-2; tentatively, D is TRBD1 (6 bases). The V gene's germline CDR1 is LGHNA and CDR2 YSLEER. The CDR3 is 13 amino acids. The V end was cut by 5 bases, the J end by 4 bases, with 11 bases between.

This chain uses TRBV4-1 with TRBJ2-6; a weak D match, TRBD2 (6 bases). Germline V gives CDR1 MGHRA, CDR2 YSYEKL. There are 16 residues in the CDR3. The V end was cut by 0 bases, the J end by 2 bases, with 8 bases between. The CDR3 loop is CASSQDGGTGANVLTF. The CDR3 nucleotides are TGCGCCAGCAGCCAAGATGGAGGGACTGGGGCCAACGTCCTGACTTTC.

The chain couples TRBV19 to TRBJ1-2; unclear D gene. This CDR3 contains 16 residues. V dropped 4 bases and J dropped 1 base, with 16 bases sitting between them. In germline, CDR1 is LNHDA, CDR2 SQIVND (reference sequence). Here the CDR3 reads CASSTPRYDNNYGYTF. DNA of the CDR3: TGTGCCAGTAGTACCCCTCGCTATGACAATAACTATGGCTACACCTTC.

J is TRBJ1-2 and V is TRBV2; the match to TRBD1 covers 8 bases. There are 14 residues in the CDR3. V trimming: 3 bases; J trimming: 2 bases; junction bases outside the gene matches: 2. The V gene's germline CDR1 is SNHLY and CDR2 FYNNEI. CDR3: CASSEGTGNYGYTF. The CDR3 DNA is TGTGCCAGCAGTGAGGGGACAGGCAACTATGGCTACACCTTC.

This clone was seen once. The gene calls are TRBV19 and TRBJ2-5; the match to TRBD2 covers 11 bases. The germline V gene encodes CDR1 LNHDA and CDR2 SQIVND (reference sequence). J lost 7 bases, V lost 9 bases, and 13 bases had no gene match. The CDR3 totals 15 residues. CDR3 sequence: CARGTSGPDWGTQYF. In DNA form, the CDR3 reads TGTGCCAGAGGGACTAGCGGACCCGACTGGGGGACCCAGTACTTC.

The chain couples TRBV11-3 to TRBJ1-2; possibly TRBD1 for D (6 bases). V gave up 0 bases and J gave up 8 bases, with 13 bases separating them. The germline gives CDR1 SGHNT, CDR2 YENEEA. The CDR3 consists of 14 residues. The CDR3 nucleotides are TGTGCCAGCAGCTTAGATACAGGGTCCCGGGGCTACACCTTC. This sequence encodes CASSLDTGSRGYTF.

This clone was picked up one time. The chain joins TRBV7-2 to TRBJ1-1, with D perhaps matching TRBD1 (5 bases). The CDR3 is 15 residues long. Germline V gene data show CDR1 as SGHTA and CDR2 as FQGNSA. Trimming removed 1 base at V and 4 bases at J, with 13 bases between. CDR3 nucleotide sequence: TGTGCCAGCAGCTTAGACCGGGAGGGGAGCACTGAAGCTTTCTTT. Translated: CASSLDREGSTEAFF.

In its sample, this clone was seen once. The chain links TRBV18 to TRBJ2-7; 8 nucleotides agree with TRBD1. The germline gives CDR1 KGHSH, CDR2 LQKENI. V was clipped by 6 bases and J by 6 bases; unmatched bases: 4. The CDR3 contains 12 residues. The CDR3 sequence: CASSGQGFEQYF. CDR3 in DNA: TGTGCCAGCTCCGGACAGGGATTCGAGCAGTACTTC.

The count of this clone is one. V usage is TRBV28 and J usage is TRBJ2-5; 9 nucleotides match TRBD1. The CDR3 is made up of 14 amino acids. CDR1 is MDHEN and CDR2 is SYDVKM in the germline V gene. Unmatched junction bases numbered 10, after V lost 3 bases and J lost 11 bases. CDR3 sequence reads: CASSFVQGAQEQYF. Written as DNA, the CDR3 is TGTGCCAGCAGTTTCGTACAGGGGGCGCAAGAGCAGTACTTC.

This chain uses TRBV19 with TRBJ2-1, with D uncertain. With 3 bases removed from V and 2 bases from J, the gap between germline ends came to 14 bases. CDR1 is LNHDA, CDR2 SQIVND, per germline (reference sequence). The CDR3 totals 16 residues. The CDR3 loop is CASSILPPVTYNEQFF. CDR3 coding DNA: TGTGCCAGTAGTATCCTCCCCCCCGTTACCTACAATGAGCAGTTCTTC.

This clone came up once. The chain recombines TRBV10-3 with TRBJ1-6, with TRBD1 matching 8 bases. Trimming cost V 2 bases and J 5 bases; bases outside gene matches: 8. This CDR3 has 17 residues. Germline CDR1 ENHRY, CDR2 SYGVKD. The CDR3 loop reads CAISETGTGGHNSPLHF. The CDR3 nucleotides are TGTGCCATCAGTGAGACGGGTACAGGGGGGCATAATTCACCCCTCCACTTT.

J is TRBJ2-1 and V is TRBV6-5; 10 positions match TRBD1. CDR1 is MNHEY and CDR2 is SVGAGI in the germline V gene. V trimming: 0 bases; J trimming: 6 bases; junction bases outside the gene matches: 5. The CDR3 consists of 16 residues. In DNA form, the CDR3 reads TGTGCCAGCAGTTACTCCTCCGGGACAGGGGCCAATGAGCAGTTCTTC. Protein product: CASSYSSGTGANEQFF.

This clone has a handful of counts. The CDR3 region has the DNA TGTGCCAGCTCACCGCTAGCGGGAGGGCGCGAGCAGTACTTC. This gives the protein CASSPLAGGREQYF. This chain uses TRBV18 with TRBJ2-7; 12 positions agree with TRBD2. CDR3 length equals 14 residues. V shed 3 bases and J 6 bases; nucleotides not matched to a gene: 3. The V gene's germline CDR1 is KGHSH and CDR2 LQKENI.

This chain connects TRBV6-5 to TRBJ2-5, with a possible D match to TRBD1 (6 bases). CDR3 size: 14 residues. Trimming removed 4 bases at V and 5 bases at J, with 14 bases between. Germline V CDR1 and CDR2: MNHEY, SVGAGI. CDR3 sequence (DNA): TGTGCCAGCAGTTCCAACAGGGTACGGGAGACCCAGTACTTC. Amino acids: CASSSNRVRETQYF.

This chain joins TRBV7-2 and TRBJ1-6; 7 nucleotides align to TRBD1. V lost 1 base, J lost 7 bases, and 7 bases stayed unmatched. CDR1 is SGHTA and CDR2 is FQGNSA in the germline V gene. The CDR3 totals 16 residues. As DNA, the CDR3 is TGTGCCAGCAGCTTAGTCCCAGGGGGGCTGAATTCACCCCTCCACTTT. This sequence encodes CASSLVPGGLNSPLHF.

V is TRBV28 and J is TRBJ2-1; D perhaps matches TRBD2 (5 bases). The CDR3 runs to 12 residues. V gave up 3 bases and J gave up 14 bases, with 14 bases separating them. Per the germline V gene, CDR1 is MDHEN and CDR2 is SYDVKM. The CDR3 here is CASSLQRESEFF. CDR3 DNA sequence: TGTGCCAGCAGTTTGCAACGGGAATCGGAGTTCTTC.

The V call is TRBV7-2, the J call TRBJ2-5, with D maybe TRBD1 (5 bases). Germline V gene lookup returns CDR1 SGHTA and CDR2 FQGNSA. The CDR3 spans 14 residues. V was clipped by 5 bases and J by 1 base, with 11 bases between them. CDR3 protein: CASSVETVQETQYF. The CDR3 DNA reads TGTGCCAGCAGCGTCGAGACAGTCCAAGAGACCCAGTACTTC.